Here is one T cell receptor beta chain with its context. The antigen remains undetermined. This sample stems from a study of a mutant IDH1 vaccine in newly diagnosed glioma. Study in general: Vaccines were begun 4-6 weeks after radiotherapy alone, or with temozolomide cycles. V12 fell at week 35 and V13, the study end, at week 47.

Trimming pared 0 bases from V and 1 base from J, leaving 9 bases between. The CDR3 spans 15 residues. Germline CDR1 and CDR2: KGHSH and LQKENI. The sample's time point: week 35, safety follow-up. In the vaccine, a single dose held 300 ug of the mutant IDH1 20-mer peptide, along with topical imiquimod. Vaccination of patients was performed eight times, in weeks 1, 3, 5, 7, 11, 15, 19 and 23. Profiled with immunoSEQ multiplex PCR; TCRdb holds only in-frame clones, not every one. This sample yields approximately 30,000 clones, of which around 77% are seen a single time; almost 9.5% belongs to the top ten.

The clonotype originates from a woman aged 30 to 39 with glioma. Some clones in this sample may be carry-over from other donors' samples. The sample was PBMCs, taken from a glioma patient whose treatment included an IDH1 peptide vaccine. The J gene is TRBJ1-1, the V gene TRBV18; D unresolved. As DNA, the CDR3 is TGTGCCAGCTCACCACCGTCCGCCCGGAACACTGAAGCTTTCTTT. This encodes CASSPPSARNTEAFF.